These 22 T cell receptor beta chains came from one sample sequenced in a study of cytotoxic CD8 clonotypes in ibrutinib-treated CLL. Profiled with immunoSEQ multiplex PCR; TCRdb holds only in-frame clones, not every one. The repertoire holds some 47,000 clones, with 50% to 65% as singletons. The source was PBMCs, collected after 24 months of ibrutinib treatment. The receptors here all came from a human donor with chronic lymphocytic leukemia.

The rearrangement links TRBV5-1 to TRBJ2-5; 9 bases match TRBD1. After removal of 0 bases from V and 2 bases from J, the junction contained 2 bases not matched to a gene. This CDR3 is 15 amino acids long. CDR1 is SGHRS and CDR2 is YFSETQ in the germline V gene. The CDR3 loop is CASSLDRGLQETQYF. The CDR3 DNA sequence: TGCGCCAGCAGCTTGGACAGGGGGCTTCAAGAGACCCAGTACTTC.

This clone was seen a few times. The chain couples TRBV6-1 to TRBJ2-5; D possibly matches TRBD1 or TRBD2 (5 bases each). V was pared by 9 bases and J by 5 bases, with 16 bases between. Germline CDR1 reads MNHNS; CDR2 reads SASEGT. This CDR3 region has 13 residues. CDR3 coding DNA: TGTGCCAGTCAGGACCCTTGGGGGGAGACCCAGTACTTC. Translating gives CASQDPWGETQYF.

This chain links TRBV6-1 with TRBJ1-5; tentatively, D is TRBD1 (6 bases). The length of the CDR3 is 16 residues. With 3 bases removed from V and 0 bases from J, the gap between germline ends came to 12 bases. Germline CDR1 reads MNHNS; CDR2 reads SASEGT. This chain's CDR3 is CASSETGGYSNQPQHF. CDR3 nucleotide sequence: TGTGCCAGCAGTGAGACAGGTGGTTATAGCAATCAGCCCCAGCATTTT.

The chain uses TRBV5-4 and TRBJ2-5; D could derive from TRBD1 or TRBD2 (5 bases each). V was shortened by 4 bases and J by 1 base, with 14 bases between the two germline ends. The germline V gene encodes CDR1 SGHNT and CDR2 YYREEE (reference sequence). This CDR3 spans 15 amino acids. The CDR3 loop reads CASSTGNQGQETQYF. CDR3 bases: TGTGCCAGCAGCACGGGAAACCAGGGCCAAGAGACCCAGTACTTC.

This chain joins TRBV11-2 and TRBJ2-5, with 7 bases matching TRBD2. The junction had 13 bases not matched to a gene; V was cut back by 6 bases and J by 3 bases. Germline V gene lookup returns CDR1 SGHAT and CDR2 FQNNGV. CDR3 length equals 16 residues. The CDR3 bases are TGTGCCAGCAGACTCCTAACTAGCGTAGGGAAAGAGACCCAGTACTTC. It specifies CASRLLTSVGKETQYF.

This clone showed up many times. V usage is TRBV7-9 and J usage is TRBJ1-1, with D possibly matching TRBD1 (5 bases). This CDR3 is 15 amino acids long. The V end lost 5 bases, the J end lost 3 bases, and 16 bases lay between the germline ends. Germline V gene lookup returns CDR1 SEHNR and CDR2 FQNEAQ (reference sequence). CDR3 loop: CASSPTEAGYTEAFF. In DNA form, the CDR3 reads TGTGCCAGCAGCCCCACGGAAGCAGGGTACACTGAAGCTTTCTTT.

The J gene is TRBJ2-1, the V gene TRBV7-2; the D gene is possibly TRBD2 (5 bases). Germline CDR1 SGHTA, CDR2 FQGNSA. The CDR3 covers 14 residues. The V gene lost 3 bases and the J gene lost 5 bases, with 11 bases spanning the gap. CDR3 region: CASSFSGEHNEQFF. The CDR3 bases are TGTGCCAGCAGCTTCTCCGGGGAGCACAATGAGCAGTTCTTC.

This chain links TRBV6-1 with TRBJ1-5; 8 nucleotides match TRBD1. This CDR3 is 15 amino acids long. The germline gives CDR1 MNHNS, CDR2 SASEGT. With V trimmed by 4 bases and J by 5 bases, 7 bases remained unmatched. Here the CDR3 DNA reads TGTGCCAGCAGTGGCCCAGGGGGCTGGTATCAGCCCCAGCATTTT. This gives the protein CASSGPGGWYQPQHF.

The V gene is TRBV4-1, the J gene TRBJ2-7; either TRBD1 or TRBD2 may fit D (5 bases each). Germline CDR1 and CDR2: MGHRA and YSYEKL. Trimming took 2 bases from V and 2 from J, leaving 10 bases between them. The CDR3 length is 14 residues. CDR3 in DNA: TGCGCCAGCAGCCAACGCAGGGAGACCTACGAGCAGTACTTC. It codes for CASSQRRETYEQYF.

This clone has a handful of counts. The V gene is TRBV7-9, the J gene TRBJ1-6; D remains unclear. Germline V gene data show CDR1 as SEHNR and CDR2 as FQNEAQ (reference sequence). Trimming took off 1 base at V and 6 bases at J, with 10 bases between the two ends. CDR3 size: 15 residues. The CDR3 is CASSLGGQANSPLHF. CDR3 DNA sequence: TGTGCCAGCAGCTTAGGAGGGCAGGCTAATTCACCCCTCCACTTT.

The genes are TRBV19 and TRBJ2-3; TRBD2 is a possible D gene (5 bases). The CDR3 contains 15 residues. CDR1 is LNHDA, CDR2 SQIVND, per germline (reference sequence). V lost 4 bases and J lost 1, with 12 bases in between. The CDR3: CASSNYPGGTDTQYF. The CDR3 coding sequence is TGTGCCAGTAGTAACTATCCCGGGGGCACAGATACGCAGTATTTT.

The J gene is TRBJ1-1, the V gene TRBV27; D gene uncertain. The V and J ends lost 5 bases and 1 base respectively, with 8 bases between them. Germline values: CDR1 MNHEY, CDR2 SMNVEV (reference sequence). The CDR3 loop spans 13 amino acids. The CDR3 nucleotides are TGTGCCAGCAGTCCCCTTCCGAACACTGAAGCTTTCTTT. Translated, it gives CASSPLPNTEAFF.

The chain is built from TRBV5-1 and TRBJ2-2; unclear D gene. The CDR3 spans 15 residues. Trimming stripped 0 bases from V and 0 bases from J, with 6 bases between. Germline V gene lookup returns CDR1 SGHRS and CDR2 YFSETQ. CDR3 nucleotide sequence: TGCGCCAGCAGCTTGGCACCGGCGAACACCGGGGAGCTGTTTTTT. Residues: CASSLAPANTGELFF.

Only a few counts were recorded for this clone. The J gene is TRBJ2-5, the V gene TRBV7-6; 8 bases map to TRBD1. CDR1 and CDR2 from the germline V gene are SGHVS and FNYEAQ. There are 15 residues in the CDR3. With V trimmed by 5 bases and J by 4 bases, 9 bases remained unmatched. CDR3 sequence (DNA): TGTGCCAGCAGCGGCGTCCAGGGGGCCAGAGAGACCCAGTACTTC. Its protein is CASSGVQGARETQYF.

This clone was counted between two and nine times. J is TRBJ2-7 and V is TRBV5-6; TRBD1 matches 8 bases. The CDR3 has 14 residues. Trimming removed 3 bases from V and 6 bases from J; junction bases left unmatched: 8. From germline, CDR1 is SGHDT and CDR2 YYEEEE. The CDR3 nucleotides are TGTGCCAGCAGCTACCGGGACAGGAGCCTCGAGCAGTACTTC. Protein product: CASSYRDRSLEQYF.

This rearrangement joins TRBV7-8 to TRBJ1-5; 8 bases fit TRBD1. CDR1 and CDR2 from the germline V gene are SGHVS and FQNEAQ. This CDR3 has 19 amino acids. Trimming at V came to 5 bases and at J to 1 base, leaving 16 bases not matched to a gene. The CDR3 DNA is TGTGCCAGCAGCGTAGGCCTTTCAGGGGGCATGTTGAGCAATCAGCCCCAGCATTTT. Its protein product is CASSVGLSGGMLSNQPQHF.

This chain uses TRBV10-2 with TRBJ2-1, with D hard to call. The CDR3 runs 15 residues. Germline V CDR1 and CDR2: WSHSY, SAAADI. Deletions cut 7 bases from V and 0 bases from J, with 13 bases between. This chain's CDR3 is CASTFHSNSYNEQFF. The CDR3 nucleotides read TGCGCCAGCACCTTCCACTCCAACTCCTACAATGAGCAGTTCTTC.

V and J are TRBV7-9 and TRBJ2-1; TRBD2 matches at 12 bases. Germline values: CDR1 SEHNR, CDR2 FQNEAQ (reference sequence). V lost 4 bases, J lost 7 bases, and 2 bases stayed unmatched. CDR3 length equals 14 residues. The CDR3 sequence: CASSWTSGVNEQFF. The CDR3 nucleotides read TGTGCCAGCAGCTGGACTAGCGGGGTTAATGAGCAGTTCTTC.

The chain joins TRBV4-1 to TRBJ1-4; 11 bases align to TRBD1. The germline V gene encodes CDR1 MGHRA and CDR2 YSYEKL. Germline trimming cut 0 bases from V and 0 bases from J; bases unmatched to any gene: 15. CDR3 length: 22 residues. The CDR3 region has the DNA TGCGCCAGCAGCCAAGATACCGGGACAGGGGGAATTCGGGCAACAACTAATGAAAAACTGTTTTTT. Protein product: CASSQDTGTGGIRATTNEKLFF.

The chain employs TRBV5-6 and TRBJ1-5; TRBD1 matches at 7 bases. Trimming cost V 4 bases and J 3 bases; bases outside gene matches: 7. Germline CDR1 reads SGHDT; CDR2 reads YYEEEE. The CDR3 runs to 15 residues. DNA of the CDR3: TGTGCCAGCAGCGGCCCGGGACAGATCAATCAGCCCCAGCATTTT. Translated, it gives CASSGPGQINQPQHF. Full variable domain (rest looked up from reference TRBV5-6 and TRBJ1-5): DAGVTQSPTHLIKTRGQQVTLRCSPKSGHDTVSWYQQALGQGPQFIFQYYEEEERQRGNFPDRFSGHQFPNYSSELNVNALLLGDSALYLCASSGPGQINQPQHFGDGTRLSIL.

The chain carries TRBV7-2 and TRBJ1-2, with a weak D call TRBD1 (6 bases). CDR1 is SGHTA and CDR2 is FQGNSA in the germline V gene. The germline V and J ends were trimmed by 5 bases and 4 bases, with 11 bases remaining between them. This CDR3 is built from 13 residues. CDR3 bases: TGTGCCAGCAGCAGGGGGACAACCTATGGCTACACCTTC. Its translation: CASSRGTTYGYTF.

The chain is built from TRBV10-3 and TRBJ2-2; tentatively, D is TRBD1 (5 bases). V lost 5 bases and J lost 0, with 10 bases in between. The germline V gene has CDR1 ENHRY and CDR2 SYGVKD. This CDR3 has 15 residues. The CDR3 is CAISPQVANTGELFF. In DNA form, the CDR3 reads TGTGCCATCAGTCCACAGGTCGCGAACACCGGGGAGCTGTTTTTT.